This T cell receptor (beta chain) emerged from a study of blood T cell repertoires in COVID-19. Study summary: PBMCs, B-cell-depleted T cells, or T cells provided the cDNA or gDNA that made up the material.

How the authors handled the data: Amplification of reference gene primers was used by the study to estimate nucleated cell counts. Some clones are missing from TCRdb's copy, which holds only in-frame ones; the method was immunoSEQ multiplex PCR. That table supplies the V and J calls and clone size; D and trimming were determined from the DNA. The sample has almost 400,000 clones; 85% to 90% are singletons. CDR3 size: 15 residues. V lost 1 base to trimming and J lost 9 bases; unmatched junction nucleotides: 9. Germline loops: CDR1 LGHDT, CDR2 YNNKEL (reference sequence). The TCR sequence derives from a woman aged 25-40 years who had recovered from COVID-19. Sequencing was done on a sample of PBMCs or T cells enriched from blood (not recorded which). The rearrangement joins TRBV3-1 (or the pseudogene TRBV3-2) to TRBJ2-1; 7 bases fit TRBD2. The CDR3 nucleotides read TGTGCCAGCAGCCAAGTTGGACTAGGGCTCAGTGAGCAGTTCTTC. It yields the protein CASSQVGLGLSEQFF.